Included here is one T cell receptor beta chain sequence, with context. No antigen is known for it. The sample originates from a study of glioma-infiltrating T cells after dendritic cell vaccination. Study results and caveats: Longer survival after dendritic cell vaccination followed higher pretreatment TIL content.

Primers: 60 V beta forward and 13 J beta reverse. Libraries were prepared by immunoSEQ multiplex PCR; TCRdb keeps only in-frame clonotypes and omits some of them. This table holds 75,000 to 95,000 clones, 75% to 85% found once. The V end lost 5 bases, the J end lost 0 bases, and 7 bases lay between the germline ends. The length of the CDR3 is 13 residues. Germline loops: CDR1 SNHLY, CDR2 FYNNEI. The time point was: after dendritic cell vaccination, including at tumor progression/relapse. Blood PBMC samples: pre-vaccination, two weeks post third vaccination, and at tumor progression. The clonotype originates from a human donor with glioblastoma. The chain is built from TRBV2 and TRBJ2-5; D not certain. Here the sequenced sample was blood, taken after dendritic cell vaccination. This CDR3 is CASSMQNQETQYF. For the CDR3, the DNA is TGTGCCAGCAGTATGCAGAACCAAGAGACCCAGTACTTC.